This T cell receptor (beta chain) was sequenced during a study of vaccination effects on CD4 cells after COVID-19. Study-level background: Sequencing in the ViraFEST assay came after antigen-specific CD4+ T cells had been expanded with viral peptide pools, which were used to stimulate PBMC.

Libraries were prepared by immunoSEQ multiplex PCR; TCRdb keeps only in-frame clonotypes and omits some of them. This sample has about 76,000 clones, with around 77% found just once. Per germline, CDR1 ENHRY and CDR2 SYGVKD. V lost 4 bases and J 8 bases, leaving 8 bases between the germline ends. CDR3 length: 12 residues. Culture proceeded for 10 days, and CD4+ T cells were then isolated. Remarks on this clone: Its target is unknown.

The V call is TRBV10-3, the J call TRBJ2-2; unclear D gene. This material consisted of CD4+ T cells from PBMCs cultured without peptide, taken before COVID-19 vaccination. The clonotype was recovered from a human donor who received a COVID-19 vaccine. The CDR3 region has the DNA TGTGCCATCAGTGCAGGAGAAGGGGAGCTGTTTTTT. Translating it yields CAISAGEGELFF.